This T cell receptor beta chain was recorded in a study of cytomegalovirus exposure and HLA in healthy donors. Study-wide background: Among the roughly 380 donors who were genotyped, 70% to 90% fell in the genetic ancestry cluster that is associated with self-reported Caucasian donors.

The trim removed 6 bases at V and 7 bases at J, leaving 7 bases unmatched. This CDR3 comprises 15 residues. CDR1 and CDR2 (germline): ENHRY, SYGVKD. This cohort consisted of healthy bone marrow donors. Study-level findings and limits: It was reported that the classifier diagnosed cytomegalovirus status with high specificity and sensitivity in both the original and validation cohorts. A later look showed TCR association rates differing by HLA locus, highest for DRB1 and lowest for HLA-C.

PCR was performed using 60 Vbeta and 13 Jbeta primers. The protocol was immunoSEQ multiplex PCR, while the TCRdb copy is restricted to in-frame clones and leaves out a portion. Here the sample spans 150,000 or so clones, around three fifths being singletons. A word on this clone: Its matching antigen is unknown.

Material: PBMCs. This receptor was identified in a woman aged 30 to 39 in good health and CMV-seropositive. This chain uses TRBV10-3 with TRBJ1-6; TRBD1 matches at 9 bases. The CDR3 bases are TGTGCCATCAGCCAACAGGGGGCTGGGAATTCACCCCTCCACTTT. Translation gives CAISQQGAGNSPLHF.